This T cell receptor (beta chain) emerged from a study of post-analysis software for immune sequencing data. The study's findings and limits: A significant reduction in normalized Chao1 diversity was observed in multiple sclerosis patients versus controls. Higher frequency in patients than in controls was seen for about five TRBV segments, with TRBV5-6, TRBV5-1 and TRBV20-1 among them.

Germline V gives CDR1 SGHRS, CDR2 YFSETQ. The CDR3 runs 13 residues. V lost 6 bases, J lost 9 bases, and 8 bases stayed unmatched. This clonotype was observed a handful of times. Its antigen is not known. Incorporated into the TCR beta cDNA libraries were unique molecular identifiers, which served to reduce PCR and sequencing biases. TCRdb re-called the PCR reads through MiXCR, storing one row per CDR3 protein. The table lists approximately 440,000 distinct CDR3 sequences, roughly 45% of them singletons. Sequenced material: blood. The rearrangement links TRBV5-1 to TRBJ2-4; 8 bases align to TRBD1. The receptor's source is a girl aged 5 to 17 with multiple sclerosis. CDR3 in DNA: TGCGCCAGCAATCCAGGGGGCGAGGGCATTCAGTACTTC. Translating gives CASNPGGEGIQYF.